A single sample is the source of the 24 T cell receptor beta chains below, sequenced in a study of blood T cells in healthy people across ages. A J-beta primer mix and a sample-barcoded 5' primer were used in a second PCR of roughly 6 to 12 cycles. TCRdb re-derived calls from the 5' RACE reads in MiXCR, one entry per CDR3 protein. Of some 1.5 million distinct CDR3 sequences in the sample, roughly 27% were seen once. The sequenced sample consisted of blood. These receptor sequences come from a young woman in good health.

The gene calls are TRBV11-2 and TRBJ2-3; 7 bases are shared with TRBD2. CDR1 SGHAT and CDR2 FQNNGV come from the germline V gene. After removal of 5 bases from V and 5 bases from J, the junction contained 13 bases not matched to a gene. The CDR3 is 16 residues long. CDR3 nucleotides: TGTGCCAGCAGCCTGTCTAGGGCTAGCGGAAAAGATACGCAGTATTTT. It codes for CASSLSRASGKDTQYF.

This chain links TRBV6-4 with TRBJ1-5, with a tentative D call TRBD1 (6 bases). This CDR3 is built from 17 residues. V lost 2 bases to trimming and J lost 4 bases, with 18 bases between them. Looked up from germline, CDR1 is MRHNA and CDR2 is SNTAGT. The CDR3 protein is CASSDPGTGRSNQPQHF. CDR3 bases: TGTGCCAGCAGTGACCCCGGCACAGGGCGGTCGAATCAGCCCCAGCATTTT.

The sample holds many counts of this clonotype. V and J are TRBV7-9 and TRBJ2-7; D is uncertain. The germline gives CDR1 SEHNR, CDR2 FQNEAQ (reference sequence). V lost 6 bases to trimming and J lost 2 bases, with 11 bases between them. The CDR3 runs 13 residues. CDR3 loop: CASSLPATYEQYF. The CDR3 coding sequence is TGTGCCAGCAGTCTACCGGCCACCTACGAGCAGTACTTC.

This chain connects TRBV19 to TRBJ1-2; 7 bases agree with TRBD1. Germline values: CDR1 LNHDA, CDR2 SQIVND (reference sequence). With 9 bases clipped from V and 3 bases from J, the junction kept 10 bases outside the gene matches. CDR3 length equals 14 residues. The DNA of the CDR3 is TGTGCCAGCCACTTGACAGGGAACGACTATGGCTACACCTTC. Protein sequence: CASHLTGNDYGYTF.

The genes are TRBV6-5 and TRBJ1-1; TRBD1 matches at 7 bases. The germline CDR1 and CDR2 sequences are MNHEY and SVGAGI. V trimming: 5 bases; J trimming: 1 base; junction bases outside the gene matches: 4. The CDR3 loop spans 14 amino acids. In DNA form, the CDR3 reads TGTGCCAGCAGTCACAGGGGTCCGAACACTGAAGCTTTCTTT. Translating it yields CASSHRGPNTEAFF.

This clonotype has a count of ten or more. This chain connects TRBV27 to TRBJ2-1, with D possibly being TRBD2 (6 bases). This CDR3 region has 15 residues. Germline lookup yields CDR1 MNHEY and CDR2 SMNVEV (reference sequence). Trimming pared 4 bases from V and 4 bases from J, leaving 14 bases between. The CDR3 here is CASSSRGRSYNEQFF. The CDR3 DNA sequence: TGTGCCAGCAGTTCCCGAGGGAGGTCGTACAATGAGCAGTTCTTC.

The gene calls are TRBV12-3 or TRBV12-4 and TRBJ2-3; TRBD1 or TRBD2 may be the D gene (5 bases each). V dropped 8 bases and J dropped 5 bases, with 11 bases sitting between them. The CDR3 has 12 residues. The CDR3 region is CASGWDEDTQYF. The CDR3 nucleotides read TGTGCCAGCGGGTGGGACGAAGATACGCAGTATTTT.

This clonotype came up once. The J gene is TRBJ1-1, the V gene TRBV5-1, with 8 bases matching TRBD1. This CDR3 comprises 16 residues. The trim removed 2 bases at V and 1 base at J, leaving 7 bases unmatched. Germline CDR1 is SGHRS and CDR2 is YFSETQ. Here the CDR3 reads CASSFNPDRANTEAFF. CDR3 sequence (DNA): TGCGCCAGCAGCTTTAACCCGGACAGGGCGAACACTGAAGCTTTCTTT. Full variable domain (missing parts from reference TRBV5-1 and TRBJ1-1): KAGVTQTPRYLIKTRGQQVTLSCSPISGHRSVSWYQQTPGQGLQFLFEYFSETQRNKGNFPGRFSGRQFSNSRSEMNVSTLELGDSALYLCASSFNPDRANTEAFFGQGTRLTVV.

CDR3 coding DNA: TGTGCCACCCAGAATAGACTAGTGTCATCCTACGAGCAGTACTTC. Amino acids: CATQNRLVSSYEQYF. The chain joins TRBV7-2 to TRBJ2-7; the D gene is possibly TRBD2 (6 bases). Germline V gene sequence: CDR1 SGHTA, CDR2 FQGNSA. V lost 10 bases to trimming and J lost 1 base, with 20 bases between them. There are 15 residues in the CDR3.

The chain recombines TRBV7-9 with TRBJ1-6; D unresolved. The V end was cut by 5 bases, the J end by 5 bases, with 10 bases between. Germline CDR1 and CDR2: SEHNR and FQNEAQ (reference sequence). This CDR3 region has 14 residues. The CDR3 reads CASSIPGHNSPLHF. Written as DNA, the CDR3 is TGTGCCAGCAGCATCCCGGGTCATAATTCACCCCTCCACTTT.

This clonotype was detected many times. This chain connects TRBV29-1 to TRBJ1-2; the match to TRBD1 covers 7 bases. The length of the CDR3 is 14 residues. V dropped 6 bases and J dropped 7; count of bases not matched to a gene: 14. Germline V lookup: CDR1 SQVTM, CDR2 ANQGSEA. The CDR3 nucleotides read TGCAGCGTCTCAGGACAGGATCCTTCGGCTGGCTACACCTTC. Translated, it gives CSVSGQDPSAGYTF.

Ten or more counts support this clonotype. The gene calls are TRBV20-1 and TRBJ2-7, with TRBD2 identical over 13 bases. The CDR3 is 15 residues long. Germline V lookup: CDR1 DFQATT, CDR2 SNEGSKA (reference sequence). V lost 3 bases and J lost 0; bases outside the gene matches: 2. CDR3 protein: CSASGLAGASYEQYF. CDR3 sequence (DNA): TGCAGTGCTAGTGGACTAGCGGGGGCCTCCTACGAGCAGTACTTC.

In regard to this clonotype: A single base separates this from a much larger clone, so it may be a read error. The chain carries TRBV20-1 and TRBJ2-7; perhaps D is TRBD1 or TRBD2 (6 bases each). Germline lookup yields CDR1 DFQATT and CDR2 SNEGSKA (reference sequence). The CDR3 has 12 residues. The CDR3: CRVEPGADEQYF. The CDR3 DNA reads as TGCAGGGTTGAGCCGGGGGCAGACGAGCAGTACTTC.

This clonotype showed up just a few times. The chain couples TRBV5-1 to TRBJ2-7; TRBD2 matches 7 bases. The CDR3 has 14 amino acids. V trimming: 4 bases; J trimming: 3 bases; junction bases outside the gene matches: 7. Germline V gene data show CDR1 as SGHRS and CDR2 as YFSETQ. The CDR3 region is CASSAGTTFYEQYF. Here the CDR3 DNA reads TGCGCCAGCAGCGCCGGGACTACATTCTACGAGCAGTACTTC.

This clonotype showed up just a few times. The CDR3 region has the DNA TGTGCCAGCAGTTACTCGAGACCATTTTACAATGAGCAGTTCTTC. Translating it yields CASSYSRPFYNEQFF. The chain links TRBV6-2 or TRBV6-3 to TRBJ2-1, with unresolved D. Trimming cost V 0 bases and J 4 bases, with 10 bases left between them. This CDR3 is built from 15 residues. Germline values: CDR1 MNHEY, CDR2 SVGEGT.

This clonotype was observed a handful of times. The rearrangement links TRBV2 to TRBJ2-3; D gene unclear. Between the trimmed V and J ends, which lost 7 bases and 6 bases, there was a span of 11 bases. The CDR3 totals 12 residues. The V gene's germline CDR1 is SNHLY and CDR2 FYNNEI. This chain's CDR3 is CASKSGGDTQYF. CDR3 DNA: TGTGCCAGCAAGTCCGGTGGGGATACGCAGTATTTT.

This clonotype was observed at least ten times. The rearrangement joins TRBV20-1 to TRBJ2-1, with 12 bases matching TRBD2. The junction had 5 bases not matched to a gene; V was cut back by 0 bases and J by 5 bases. Per the germline V gene, CDR1 is DFQATT and CDR2 is SNEGSKA (reference sequence). This CDR3 contains 16 residues. In DNA form, the CDR3 reads TGCAGTGCTAGAGATCTGCTAGCGGGGGGGAACAATGAGCAGTTCTTC. The encoded protein is CSARDLLAGGNNEQFF.

A word on this clonotype: At one of its ends the junction is not consistent with the germline gene, which may arise from a read error. This CDR3 reads CATSSAKGNYVYTF. The CDR3 DNA is TGTGCCACCAGCAGCGCCAAGGGAAACTATGTCTACACCTTC. The V call is TRBV15, the J call TRBJ1-2; D unclear. Looked up from germline, CDR1 is LNHNV and CDR2 is YYDKDF (reference sequence). The CDR3 runs to 14 residues. The whole variable domain, filled in from reference TRBV15 and TRBJ1-2, reads DAMVIQNPRYQVTQFGKPVTLSCSQTLNHNVMYWYQQKSSQAPKLLFHYYDKDFNNEADTPDNFQSRRPNTSFCFLDIRSPGLGDTAMYLCATSSAKGNYVYTFGSGTRLTVV.

This clonotype showed up just a few times. The V call is TRBV4-1, the J call TRBJ1-5; weak D call: TRBD1 (6 bases). The CDR3 consists of 17 residues. The V end lost 1 base, the J end lost 5 bases, and 18 bases lay between the germline ends. Germline CDR1 reads MGHRA; CDR2 reads YSYEKL. The CDR3 here is CASSQGSQGRRDQPQHF. CDR3 sequence (DNA): TGCGCCAGCAGCCAAGGTTCACAGGGTAGGCGGGATCAGCCCCAGCATTTT.

At least ten counts were recorded for this clonotype. CDR3 sequence (DNA): TGCAGCGCCGGCGAACCGGAGGCCTCTTACGAGCAGTACTTC. Residues: CSAGEPEASYEQYF. The V gene is TRBV29-1, the J gene TRBJ2-7, with D tentatively TRBD2 (5 bases). The CDR3 extends over 14 amino acids. V was trimmed by 7 bases and J by 4 bases, leaving 20 bases between them. Germline CDR1 reads SQVTM; CDR2 reads ANQGSEA.

V gene TRBV7-2 combines with J gene TRBJ2-2; 14 bases fit TRBD2. Germline-derived CDR1 and CDR2 are SGHTA and FQGNSA. The CDR3 contains 18 residues. V shed 5 bases, J shed 9 bases, and the junction held 14 bases outside the gene matches. For the CDR3, the DNA is TGTGCCAGCAGCGGGGGACTAGCGGGAGTAGTAGGGAAGCGGGAGCTGTTTTTT. Its translation is CASSGGLAGVVGKRELFF.

The chain employs TRBV7-9 and TRBJ2-4, with unresolved D. This CDR3 is built from 14 residues. Trimming removed 8 bases at V and 6 bases at J, with 17 bases between. Per germline, CDR1 SEHNR and CDR2 FQNEAQ (reference sequence). CDR3 bases: TGTGCCAGCTTGCCCGTGGAGACCGGAAACATTCAGTACTTC. Amino acid sequence: CASLPVETGNIQYF.

This clonotype was seen more than once but under ten times. V usage is TRBV5-1 and J usage is TRBJ1-4, with D possibly being TRBD1 (5 bases). The germline V and J ends were trimmed by 4 bases and 8 bases, with 15 bases remaining between them. The CDR3 sequence is 14 residues long. From germline, CDR1 is SGHRS and CDR2 YFSETQ. CDR3 amino acids: CASSHTGPWEKLFF. In DNA, the CDR3 is TGCGCCAGCAGCCACACGGGACCGTGGGAAAAACTGTTTTTT.

The chain uses TRBV20-1 and TRBJ2-1; TRBD2 is a possible D gene (6 bases). The J call is in doubt because the DNA end fits TRBJ2-7 better. This CDR3 is built from 14 residues. Germline CDR1 DFQATT, CDR2 SNEGSKA (reference sequence). The CDR3, as DNA: TGCAGTGCCCCGGTCAGGGAGGTCTACAATGAGCAGTACTTC. This gives the protein CSAPVREVYNEQYF.